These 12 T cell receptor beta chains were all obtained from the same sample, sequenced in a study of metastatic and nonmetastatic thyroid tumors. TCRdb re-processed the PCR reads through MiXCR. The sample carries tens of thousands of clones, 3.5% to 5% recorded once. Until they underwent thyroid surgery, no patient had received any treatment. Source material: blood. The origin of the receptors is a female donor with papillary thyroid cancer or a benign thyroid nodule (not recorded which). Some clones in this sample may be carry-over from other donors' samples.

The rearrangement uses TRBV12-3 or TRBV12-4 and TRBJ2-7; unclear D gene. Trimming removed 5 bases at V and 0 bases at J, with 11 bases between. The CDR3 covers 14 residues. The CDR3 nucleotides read TGTGCCAGCAGTCCGACTCTTAGCTCCTACGAGCAGTACTTC. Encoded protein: CASSPTLSSYEQYF.

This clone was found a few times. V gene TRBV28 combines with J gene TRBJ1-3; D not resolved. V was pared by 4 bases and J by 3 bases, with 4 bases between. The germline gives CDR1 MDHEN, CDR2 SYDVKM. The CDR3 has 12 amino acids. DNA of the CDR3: TGTGCCAGCAGTTCGAATGGAAACACCATATATTTT. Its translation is CASSSNGNTIYF.

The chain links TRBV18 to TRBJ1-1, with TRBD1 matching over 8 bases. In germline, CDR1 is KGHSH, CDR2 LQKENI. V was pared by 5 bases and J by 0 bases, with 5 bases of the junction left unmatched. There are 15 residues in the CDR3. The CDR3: CASSGQGGMNTEAFF. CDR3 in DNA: TGTGCCAGCTCAGGACAGGGCGGGATGAACACTGAAGCTTTCTTT.

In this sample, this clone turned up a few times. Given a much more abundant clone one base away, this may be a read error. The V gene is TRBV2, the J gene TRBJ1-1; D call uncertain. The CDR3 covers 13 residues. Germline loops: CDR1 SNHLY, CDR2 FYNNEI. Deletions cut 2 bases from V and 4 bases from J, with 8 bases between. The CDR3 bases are TGTGCCAGCAGTGAATTGTACAGCACTGAAGCTTTCTTT. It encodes CASSELYSTEAFF. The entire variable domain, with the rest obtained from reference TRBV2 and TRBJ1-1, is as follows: EPEVTQTPSHQVTQMGQEVILRCVPISNHLYFYWYRQILGQKVEFLVSFYNNEISEKSEIFDDQFSVERPDGSNFTLKIRSTKLEDSAMYFCASSELYSTEAFFGQGTRLTVV.

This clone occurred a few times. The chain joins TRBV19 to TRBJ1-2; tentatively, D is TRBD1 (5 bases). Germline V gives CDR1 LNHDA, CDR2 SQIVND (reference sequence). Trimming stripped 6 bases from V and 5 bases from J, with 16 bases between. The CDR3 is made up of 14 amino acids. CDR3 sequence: CASSPGPGVYGYTF. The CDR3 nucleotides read TGTGCCAGTAGCCCGGGCCCGGGGGTATATGGCTACACCTTC.

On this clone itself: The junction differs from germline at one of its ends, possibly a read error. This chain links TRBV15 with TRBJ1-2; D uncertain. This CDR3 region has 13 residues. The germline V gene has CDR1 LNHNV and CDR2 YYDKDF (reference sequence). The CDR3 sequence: CATSRYHDYCYTF. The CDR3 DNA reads TGTGCCACCAGCAGATATCATGACTATTGCTACACCTTC.

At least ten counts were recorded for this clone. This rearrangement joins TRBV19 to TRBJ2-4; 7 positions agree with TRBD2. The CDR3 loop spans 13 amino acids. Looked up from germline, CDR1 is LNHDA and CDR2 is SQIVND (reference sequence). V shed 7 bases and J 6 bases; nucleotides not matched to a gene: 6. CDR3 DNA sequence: TGTGCCAGTACCTCTCTAGCGGTAAACATTCAGTACTTC. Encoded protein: CASTSLAVNIQYF.

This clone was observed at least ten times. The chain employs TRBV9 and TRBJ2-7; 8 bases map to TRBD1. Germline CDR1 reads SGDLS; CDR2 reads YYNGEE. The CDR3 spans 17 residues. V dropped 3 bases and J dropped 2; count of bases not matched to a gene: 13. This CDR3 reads CASSATGQGSGAYEQYF. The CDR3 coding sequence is TGTGCCAGCAGCGCCACAGGACAGGGTAGTGGCGCCTACGAGCAGTACTTC. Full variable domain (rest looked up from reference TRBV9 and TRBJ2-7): DSGVTQTPKHLITATGQRVTLRCSPRSGDLSVYWYQQSLDQGLQFLIQYYNGEERAKGNILERFSAQQFPDLHSELNLSSLELGDSALYFCASSATGQGSGAYEQYFGPGTRLTVT.

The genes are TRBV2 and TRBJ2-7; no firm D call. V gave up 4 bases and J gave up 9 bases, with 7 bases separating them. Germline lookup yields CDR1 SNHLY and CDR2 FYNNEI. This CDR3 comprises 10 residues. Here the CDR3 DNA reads TGTGCCAGCAGTGGCCACGGGCAGTACTTC. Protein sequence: CASSGHGQYF.

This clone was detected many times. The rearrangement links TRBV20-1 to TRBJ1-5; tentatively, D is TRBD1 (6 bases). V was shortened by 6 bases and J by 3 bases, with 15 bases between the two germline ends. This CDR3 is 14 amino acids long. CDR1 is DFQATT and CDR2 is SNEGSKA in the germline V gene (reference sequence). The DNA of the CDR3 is TGCAGTGCCTCTCCCGGGGGCGACAATCAGCCCCAGCATTTT. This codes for CSASPGGDNQPQHF.

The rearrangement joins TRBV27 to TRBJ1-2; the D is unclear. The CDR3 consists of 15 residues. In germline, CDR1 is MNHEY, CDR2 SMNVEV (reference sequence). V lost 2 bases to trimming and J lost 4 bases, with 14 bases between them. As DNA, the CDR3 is TGTGCCAGCAGTTTAGAAGGCAGGTCCACCTATGGCTACACCTTC. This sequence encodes CASSLEGRSTYGYTF.

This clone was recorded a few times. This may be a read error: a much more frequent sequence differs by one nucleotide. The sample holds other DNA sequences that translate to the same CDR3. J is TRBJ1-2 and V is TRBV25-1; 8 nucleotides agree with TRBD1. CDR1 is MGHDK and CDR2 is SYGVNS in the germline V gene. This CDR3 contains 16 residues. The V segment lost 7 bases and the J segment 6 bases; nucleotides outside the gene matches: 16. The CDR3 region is CASNAGTGGAGDGYTF. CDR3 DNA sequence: TGTGCCAGCAACGCCGGGACAGGTGGCGCCGGAGATGGCTACACCTTC.